The present TCR beta chain was sequenced within a study of blood T cell repertoires in COVID-19. In the study overall: In each case, the material was cDNA or gDNA derived from T cells, B-cell-depleted T cells, or PBMCs.

A single count supports this clone. Germline CDR1 reads LNHNV; CDR2 reads YYDKDF (reference sequence). CDR3 length equals 15 residues. V was shortened by 2 bases and J by 0 bases, with 10 bases between the two germline ends. Under the authors' procedure: Using reference gene primer amplification, nucleated cell counts were estimated. The table came from immunoSEQ multiplex PCR; TCRdb's copy has only in-frame clones and leaves some out. V, J and clone size are those of that table, while D and trimming were read from the DNA. Of roughly 250,000 clones in the sample, over 75% are singletons; the top ten hold 2% to 2.5%.

The sample was peripheral blood. The V call is TRBV15, the J call TRBJ1-2; tentatively, D is TRBD1 (5 bases). The TCR originated in a woman between 40 and 50 years old who had recovered from COVID-19. The CDR3 coding sequence is TGTGCCACCAGCAGAACAGGAAACTCTAACTATGGCTACACCTTC. The encoded protein is CATSRTGNSNYGYTF.